This T cell receptor (beta chain) was documented in a study of blood T cells in healthy people across ages. A J-beta primer mix and a sample-barcoded 5' primer were used in a second PCR of roughly 6 to 11 cycles. One entry per CDR3 protein results from TCRdb running MiXCR on the 5' RACE reads. The sample records fewer than 800,000 distinct CDR3 sequences, around 48% being singletons. This clonotype showed up just a few times. The sequencing sample was made of blood. The TCR originated in a woman aged 55-75 years in good health.

The CDR3 DNA reads as TGTGCCAGCAGTGAAACGGCAAACACAGATACGCAGTATTTT. Encoded protein: CASSETANTDTQYF. J is TRBJ2-3 and V is TRBV2; D unclear. CDR3 length equals 14 residues. Trimming took 2 bases from V and 2 from J, leaving 8 bases between them. Germline CDR1 reads SNHLY; CDR2 reads FYNNEI.